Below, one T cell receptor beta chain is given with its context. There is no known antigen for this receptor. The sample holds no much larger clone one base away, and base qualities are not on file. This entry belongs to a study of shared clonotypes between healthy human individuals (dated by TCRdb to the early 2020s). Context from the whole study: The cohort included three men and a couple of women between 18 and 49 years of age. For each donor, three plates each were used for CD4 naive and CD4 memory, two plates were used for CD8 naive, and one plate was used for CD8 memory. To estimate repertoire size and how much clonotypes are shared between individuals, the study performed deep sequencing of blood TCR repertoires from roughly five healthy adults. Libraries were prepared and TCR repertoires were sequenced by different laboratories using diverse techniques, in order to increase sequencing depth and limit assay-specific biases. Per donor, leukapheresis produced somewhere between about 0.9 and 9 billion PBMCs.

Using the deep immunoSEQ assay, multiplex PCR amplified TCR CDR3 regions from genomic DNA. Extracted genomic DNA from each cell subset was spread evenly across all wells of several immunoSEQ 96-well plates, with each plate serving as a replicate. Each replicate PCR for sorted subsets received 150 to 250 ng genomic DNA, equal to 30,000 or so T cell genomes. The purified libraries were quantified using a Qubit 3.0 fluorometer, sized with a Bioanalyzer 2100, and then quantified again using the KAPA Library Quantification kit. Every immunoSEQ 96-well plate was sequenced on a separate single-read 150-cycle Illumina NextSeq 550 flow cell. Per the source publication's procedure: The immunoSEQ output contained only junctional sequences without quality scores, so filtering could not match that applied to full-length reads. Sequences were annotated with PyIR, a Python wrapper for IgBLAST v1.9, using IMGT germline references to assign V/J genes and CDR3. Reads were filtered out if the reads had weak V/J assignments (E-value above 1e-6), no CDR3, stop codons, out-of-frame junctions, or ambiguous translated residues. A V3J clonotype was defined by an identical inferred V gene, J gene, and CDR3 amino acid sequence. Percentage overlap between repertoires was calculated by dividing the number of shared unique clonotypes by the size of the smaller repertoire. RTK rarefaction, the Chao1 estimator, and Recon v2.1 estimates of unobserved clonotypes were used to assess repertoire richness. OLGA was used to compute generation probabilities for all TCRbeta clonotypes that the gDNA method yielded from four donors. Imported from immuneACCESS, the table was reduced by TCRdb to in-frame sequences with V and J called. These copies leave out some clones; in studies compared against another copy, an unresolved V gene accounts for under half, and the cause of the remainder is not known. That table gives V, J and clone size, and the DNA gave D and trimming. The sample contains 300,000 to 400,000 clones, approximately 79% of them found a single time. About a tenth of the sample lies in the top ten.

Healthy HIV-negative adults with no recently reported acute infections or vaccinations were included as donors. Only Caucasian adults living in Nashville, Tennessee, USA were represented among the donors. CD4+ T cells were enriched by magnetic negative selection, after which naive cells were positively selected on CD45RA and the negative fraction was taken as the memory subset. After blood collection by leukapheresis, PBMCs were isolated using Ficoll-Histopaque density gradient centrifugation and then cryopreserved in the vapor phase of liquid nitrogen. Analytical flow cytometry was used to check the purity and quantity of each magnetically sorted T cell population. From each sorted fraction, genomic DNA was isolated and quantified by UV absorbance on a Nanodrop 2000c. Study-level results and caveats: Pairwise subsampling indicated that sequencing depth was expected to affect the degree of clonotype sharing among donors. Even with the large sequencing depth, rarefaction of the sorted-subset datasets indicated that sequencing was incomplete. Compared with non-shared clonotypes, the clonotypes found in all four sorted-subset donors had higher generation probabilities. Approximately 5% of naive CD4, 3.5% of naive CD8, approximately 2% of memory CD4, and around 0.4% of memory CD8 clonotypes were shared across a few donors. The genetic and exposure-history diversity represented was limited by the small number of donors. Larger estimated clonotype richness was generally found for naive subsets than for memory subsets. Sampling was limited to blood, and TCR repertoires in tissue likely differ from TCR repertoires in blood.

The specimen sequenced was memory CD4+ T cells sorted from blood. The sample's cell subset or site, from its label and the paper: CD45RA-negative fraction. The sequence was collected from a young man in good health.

The CDR3 protein is CASSLGHLNTGELFF. The DNA reads as follows: TGTGCCAGCAGCTTAGGACATCTGAACACCGGGGAGCTGTTTTTT. The V and J genes are TRBV11-2 and TRBJ2-2, with the D gene call left open. V loses 1 base of germline sequence and J loses 1 base, and the interval between the two ends is 7 bases. The CDR3 spans 15 residues, from the cysteine through the phenylalanine. Only the CDR3 DNA stays, 45 bases, in frame from base 1. The CDR1 and CDR2 encoded by the germline V gene are SGHAT and FQNNGV.